Listed below are T cell receptor beta chains from one sample, sequenced in a study of blood T cell repertoires in COVID-19. Produced via immunoSEQ multiplex PCR; TCRdb's table is partial and in-frame only. Here the sample spans 110,000 or so clones, approximately 72% being singletons. Sequencing was performed on peripheral blood. These receptors originate from a woman in her 70s with acute or convalescent COVID-19. Each CDR3 is given with its conserved first and last residue. The D gene is left open where the match is weak. Not all rows give a size; the values are once, few, many and, for expanded clones, a class.

>NA|TRBJ2-2|NA|16|TRBV5-1
TGCGCCAGCAGCCCCCTCGGACGGGATCTCACCGGGGAGCTGTTTTTT
CASSPLGRDLTGELFF
>NA|TRBJ2-2|NA|15|TRBV15
TGTGCCACCAGCTCCCCCAGGGCTGTGTTCGGGGAGCTGTTTTTT
CATSSPRAVFGELFF
>NA|TRBJ2-6|few|17|TRBV6-4
TGTGCCAGCAGTCCATCGGGACAACTCTCTGGGGCCAACGTCCTGACTTTC
CASSPSGQLSGANVLTF
>NA|TRBJ2-1|NA|17|TRBV3-1/TRBV3-2
TGTGCCAGCAGCCAAGACATCCGGCTGACTAAGCACAATGAGCAGTTCTTC
CASSQDIRLTKHNEQFF
>NA|TRBJ2-7|NA|15|TRBV12-1
TGTGCCAGCACCGGTGCCGGGACAGGGGAAGGCGAGCAGTACTTC
CASTGAGTGEGEQYF
>NA|TRBJ1-3|NA|13|TRBV29-1
TGCAGCGTTGAACAGAACTCTGGAAACACCATATATTTT
CSVEQNSGNTIYF
>NA|TRBJ2-2|NA|15|TRBV30
TGTGCCTGGACCCCCCCGATAGGGCGGGCCGGGGAGCTGTTTTTT
CAWTPPIGRAGELFF
>NA|TRBJ2-7|NA|11|TRBV30
TGTGCCTGGAAGATCGGCTACGAGCAGTACTTC
CAWKIGYEQYF
>NA|TRBJ1-6|NA|17|TRBV27
TGTGCCAGCAGTTTGGGTTCCGGGGGAGCGCGGAATTCACCCCTCCACTTT
CASSLGSGGARNSPLHF
>TRBD1|TRBJ1-2|few|16|TRBV4-3
TGCGCCAGCAGCCAAGTCGGGACAGGATGGAGGCATGGCTACACCTTC
CASSQVGTGWRHGYTF
>NA|TRBJ1-1|NA|12|TRBV19
TGTGCCAGTAGACTCAGGGATGGCGGAGCTTTCTTT
CASRLRDGGAFF
>NA|TRBJ2-3|NA|16|TRBV30
TGTGCCTGGAGTGTAGGGGGTATGATCAGCACAGATACGCAGTATTTT
CAWSVGGMISTDTQYF
>NA|TRBJ2-5|NA|12|TRBV13
TGTGCCAGCAGCTTAGTACGGGAGACCCAGTACTTC
CASSLVRETQYF
>TRBD1|TRBJ2-3|few|14|TRBV5-1
TGCGCCAGCGCCGTGACAGGGGACACAGATACGCAGTATTTT
CASAVTGDTDTQYF
>NA|TRBJ1-1|NA|16|TRBV28
TGTGCCAGCAGTTTTATGGCCCCGACAGGGAACACTGAAGCTTTCTTT
CASSFMAPTGNTEAFF
>TRBD1|TRBJ2-7|NA|14|TRBV28
TGTGCCAGCAGCTGGGACAGGGGGCGTTCCGAGCAGTACTTC
CASSWDRGRSEQYF
>NA|TRBJ1-1|NA|17|TRBV6-4
TGTGCCAGCAGTGACGGCGACATCCCCGAGTTGAACACTGAAGCTTTCTTT
CASSDGDIPELNTEAFF
>TRBD2|TRBJ2-7|NA|15|TRBV7-2
TGTGCCAGCAGATTAGAGGCCCTAGCGGGGTACGAGCAGTACTTC
CASRLEALAGYEQYF
>NA|TRBJ2-1|NA|15|TRBV10-2
TGCGCCAGCAGTACCGGGACTGGAGCAACCAATGAGCAGTTCTTC
CASSTGTGATNEQFF
>TRBD1|TRBJ2-6|NA|16|TRBV18
TGTGCCAGCTCATTATGGACAGGGGCTGGGGCCAACGTCCTGACTTTC
CASSLWTGAGANVLTF
>NA|TRBJ1-2|few|15|TRBV7-9
TGTGCCAGCAGCCCGCGGGACCCGGGAGTCGCGGGCTACACCTTC
CASSPRDPGVAGYTF
>NA|TRBJ2-1|NA|12|TRBV19
TGTGCCAGTAGGCAAGACAGGTTTGAGCAGTTCTTC
CASRQDRFEQFF
>TRBD1|TRBJ1-4|NA|19|TRBV4-1
TGCGCCAGCAGCCAAGGGTCACAGGGGGCAAGGCCGACTAATGAAAAACTGTTTTTT
CASSQGSQGARPTNEKLFF
>NA|TRBJ2-3|NA|11|TRBV20-1
TGCAGTGCTAGTCACATGGATACGCAGTATTTT
CSASHMDTQYF
>NA|TRBJ1-1|NA|13|TRBV11-2
TGTGCCAGCAGCTTAGCAGGATTCACTGAAGCTTTCTTT
CASSLAGFTEAFF
>NA|TRBJ1-3|NA|18|TRBV4-3
TGCGCCAGCAGCCAAGATCTTCGAGGGGACTCCTCTGGAAACACCATATATTTT
CASSQDLRGDSSGNTIYF
>NA|TRBJ1-2|once|13|TRBV3-1/TRBV3-2
TGTGCCAGCAGCCAGAGGCCGCTCTATGGCTACACCTTC
CASSQRPLYGYTF
>TRBD2|TRBJ2-1|NA|16|TRBV7-2
TGTGCCAGCAGCCCTTCTAGCGGGGGCCAATACAATGAGCAGTTCTTC
CASSPSSGGQYNEQFF
>NA|TRBJ1-6|few|14|TRBV5-1
TGCGCCAGCAGCTTGTTCGGGCAGGGGACACCCCTCCACTTT
CASSLFGQGTPLHF
>TRBD1|TRBJ1-4|NA|14|TRBV10-3
TGTGCCATCAGCGCGACAGGGGATAGGGAAAAACTGTTTTTT
CAISATGDREKLFF
>NA|TRBJ2-1|NA|13|TRBV11-2
TGTGCCAGCAGCTCCAGACCAGAGGGCGAGCAGTTCTTC
CASSSRPEGEQFF
>NA|TRBJ1-4|few|14|TRBV15
TGTGCCACCAGCAGAGGAGGGCCTAATGAAAAACTGTTTTTT
CATSRGGPNEKLFF
>TRBD2|TRBJ2-3|few|16|TRBV7-2
TGTGCCAGCAGCTTAGAACTAGCGGGGGGGTTAGATACGCAGTATTTT
CASSLELAGGLDTQYF
>NA|TRBJ2-7|once|16|TRBV7-9
TGTGCCAGCAGCTTAGGCCCTCTACAGCACTCCTACGAGCAGTACTTC
CASSLGPLQHSYEQYF
>TRBD2|TRBJ2-5|NA|16|TRBV9
TGTGCCAGCAGCCCGGGACTAGCGGGGACCCAAGAGACCCAGTACTTC
CASSPGLAGTQETQYF